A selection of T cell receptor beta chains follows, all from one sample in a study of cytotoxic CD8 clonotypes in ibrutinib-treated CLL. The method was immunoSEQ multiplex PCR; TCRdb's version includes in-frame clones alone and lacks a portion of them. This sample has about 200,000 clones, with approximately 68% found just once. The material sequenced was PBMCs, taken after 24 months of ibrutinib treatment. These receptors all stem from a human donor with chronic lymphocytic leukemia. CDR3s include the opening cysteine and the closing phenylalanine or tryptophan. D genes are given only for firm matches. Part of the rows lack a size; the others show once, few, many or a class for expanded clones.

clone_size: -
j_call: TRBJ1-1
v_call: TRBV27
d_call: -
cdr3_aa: CASSYYRDTEAFF
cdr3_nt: TGTGCCAGCAGTTATTACCGGGACACTGAAGCTTTCTTT

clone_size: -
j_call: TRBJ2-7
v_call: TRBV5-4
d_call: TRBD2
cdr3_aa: CASSSLAGSPYEQYF
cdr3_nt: TGTGCCAGCAGCTCCCTAGCGGGGTCCCCCTACGAGCAGTACTTC

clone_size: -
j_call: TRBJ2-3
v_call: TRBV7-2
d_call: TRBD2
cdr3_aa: CASSPWREAFSDTQYF
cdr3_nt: TGTGCCAGCAGCCCCTGGCGGGAGGCATTCTCAGATACGCAGTATTTT

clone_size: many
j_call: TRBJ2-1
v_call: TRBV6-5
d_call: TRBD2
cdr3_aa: CASSYSLAGLDEQFF
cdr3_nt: TGTGCCAGCAGTTACTCACTAGCGGGACTGGATGAGCAGTTCTTC

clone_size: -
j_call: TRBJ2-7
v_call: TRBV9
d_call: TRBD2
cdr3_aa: CASSVVSGSSPYEQYF
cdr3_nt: TGTGCCAGCAGCGTAGTTAGCGGGAGTTCCCCTTACGAGCAGTACTTC

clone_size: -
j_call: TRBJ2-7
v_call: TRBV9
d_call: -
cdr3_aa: CASSVGRGTYEQYF
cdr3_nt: TGTGCCAGCAGCGTTGGCAGGGGAACCTACGAGCAGTACTTC

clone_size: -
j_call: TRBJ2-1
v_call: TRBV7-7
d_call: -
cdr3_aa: CASSRGWDNYNEQFF
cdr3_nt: TGTGCTAGCAGCCGAGGATGGGACAACTACAATGAGCAGTTCTTC

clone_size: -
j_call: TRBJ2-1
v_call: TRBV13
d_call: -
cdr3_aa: CASSQNYNEQFF
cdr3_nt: TGTGCCAGCAGCCAAAACTACAATGAGCAGTTCTTC

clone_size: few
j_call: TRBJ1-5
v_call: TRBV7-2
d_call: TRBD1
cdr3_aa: CASSGLGTDRYSNQPQHF
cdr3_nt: TGTGCCAGCAGCGGCCTGGGGACAGATCGCTATAGCAATCAGCCCCAGCATTTT

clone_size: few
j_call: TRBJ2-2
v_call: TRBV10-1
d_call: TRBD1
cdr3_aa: CASSETTGGAGELFF
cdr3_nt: TGCGCCAGCAGCGAAACCACAGGGGGAGCCGGGGAGCTGTTTTTT

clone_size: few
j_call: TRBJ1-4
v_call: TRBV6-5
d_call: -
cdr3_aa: CASSYSGERKWEKLFF
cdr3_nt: TGTGCCAGCAGTTACTCGGGGGAAAGAAAGTGGGAAAAACTGTTTTTT

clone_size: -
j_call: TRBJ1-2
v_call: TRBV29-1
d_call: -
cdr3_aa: CSVPVRGTDGYTF
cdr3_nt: TGCAGCGTGCCGGTCCGGGGCACGGATGGCTACACCTTC

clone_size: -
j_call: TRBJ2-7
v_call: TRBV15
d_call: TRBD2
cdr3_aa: CATTLAGVSYEQYF
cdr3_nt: TGTGCCACCACCCTAGCGGGAGTATCCTACGAGCAGTACTTC

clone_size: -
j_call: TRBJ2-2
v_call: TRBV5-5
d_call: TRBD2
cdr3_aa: CASSQGLAGVTGELFF
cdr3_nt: TGTGCCAGCAGCCAGGGACTAGCGGGAGTCACCGGGGAGCTGTTTTTT

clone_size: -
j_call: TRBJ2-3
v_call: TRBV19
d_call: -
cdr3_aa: CASSIQGWETDTQYF
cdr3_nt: TGTGCCAGTAGTATCCAGGGGTGGGAGACAGATACGCAGTATTTT

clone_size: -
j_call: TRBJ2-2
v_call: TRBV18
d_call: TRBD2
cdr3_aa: CASSPPTSGRTNAGELFF
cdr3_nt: TGTGCCAGCTCACCACCCACTAGCGGGAGGACTAATGCCGGGGAGCTGTTTTTT

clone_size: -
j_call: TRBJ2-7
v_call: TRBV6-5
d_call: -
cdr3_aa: CASRDALYEQYF
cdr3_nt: TGTGCCAGCAGAGATGCCCTCTACGAGCAGTACTTC

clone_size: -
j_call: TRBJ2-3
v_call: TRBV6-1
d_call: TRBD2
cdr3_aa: CASSEIAGDTQYF
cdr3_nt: TGTGCCAGCAGTGAAATAGCGGGAGATACGCAGTATTTT

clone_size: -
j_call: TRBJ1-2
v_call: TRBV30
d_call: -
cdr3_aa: CAWSRRGAEGYTF
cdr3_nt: TGTGCCTGGAGTCGCAGGGGCGCGGAGGGCTACACCTTC

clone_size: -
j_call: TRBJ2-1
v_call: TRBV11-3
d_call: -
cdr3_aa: CASSLGGARSNEQFF
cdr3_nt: TGTGCCAGCAGCTTAGGCGGGGCCCGGTCCAATGAGCAGTTCTTC

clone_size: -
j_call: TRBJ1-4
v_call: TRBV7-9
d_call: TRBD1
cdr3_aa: CASSPKQGANEKLFF
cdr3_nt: TGTGCCAGCAGCCCTAAACAGGGGGCTAATGAAAAACTGTTTTTT

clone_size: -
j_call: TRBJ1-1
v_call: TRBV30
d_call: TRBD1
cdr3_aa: CAWSGGQGRKAFF
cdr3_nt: TGTGCCTGGAGTGGCGGACAGGGGAGGAAGGCTTTCTTT